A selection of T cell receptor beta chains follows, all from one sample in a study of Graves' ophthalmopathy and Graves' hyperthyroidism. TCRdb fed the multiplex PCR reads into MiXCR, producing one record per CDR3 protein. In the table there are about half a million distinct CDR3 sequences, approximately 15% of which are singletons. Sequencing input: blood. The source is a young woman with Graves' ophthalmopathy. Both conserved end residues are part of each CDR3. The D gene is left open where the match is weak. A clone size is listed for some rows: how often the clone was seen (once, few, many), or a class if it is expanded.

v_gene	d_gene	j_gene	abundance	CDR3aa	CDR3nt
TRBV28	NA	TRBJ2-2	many	CAGGGHPSGELFF	TGTGCCGGCGGGGGCCATCCCTCCGGGGAGCTGTTTTTT
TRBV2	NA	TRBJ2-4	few	CASSEAGSLAKNIQYF	TGTGCCAGCAGTGAAGCAGGCAGCCTAGCCAAAAACATTCAGTACTTC
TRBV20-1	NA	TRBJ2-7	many	CSAQRMAGVYEQYF	TGCAGTGCGCAGCGCATGGCAGGAGTCTACGAGCAGTACTTC
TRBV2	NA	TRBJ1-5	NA	CASSDERSQPQHF	TGTGCCAGCAGCGACGAAAGAAGTCAGCCCCAGCATTTT
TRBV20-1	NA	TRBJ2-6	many	CSAAREGGANVLTF	TGCAGTGCTGCTAGAGAAGGTGGGGCCAACGTCCTGACTTTC
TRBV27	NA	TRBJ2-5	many	CASRQSGAVGTQYF	TGTGCCAGCAGACAAAGCGGCGCCGTCGGGACCCAGTACTTC
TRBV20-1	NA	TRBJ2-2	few	CSANRDGGNTGELFF	TGCAGTGCTAACCGCGACGGGGGGAACACCGGGGAGCTGTTTTTT
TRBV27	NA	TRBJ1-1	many	CASSLVGTDTEAFF	TGTGCCAGCAGTTTAGTGGGGACCGACACTGAAGCTTTCTTT
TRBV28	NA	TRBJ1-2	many	CASSLNTGYTF	TGTGCCAGCAGCCTCAACACAGGCTACACCTTC
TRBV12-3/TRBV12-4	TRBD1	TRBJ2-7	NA	CASSQTPRVAGGYEQYF	TGTGCCAGCAGCCAGACCCCCCGGGTAGCAGGGGGCTACGAGCAGTACTTC
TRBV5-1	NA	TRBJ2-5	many	CASSIGGSIETQYF	TGCGCCAGCAGCATAGGGGGGAGTATCGAGACCCAGTACTTC
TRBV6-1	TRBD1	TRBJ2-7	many	CASSAEQGYEQYF	TGTGCCAGCAGTGCGGAACAGGGGTACGAGCAGTACTTC
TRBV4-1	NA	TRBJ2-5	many	CASSPVGSSQYF	TGCGCCAGCAGTCCTGTAGGATCCTCCCAGTACTTC
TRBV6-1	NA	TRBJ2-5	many	CASSKRQVVETQYF	TGTGCCAGCAGTAAGCGACAGGTCGTGGAGACCCAGTACTTC
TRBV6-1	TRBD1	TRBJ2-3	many	CASSATGGGADTQYF	TGTGCCAGCAGTGCCACAGGGGGCGGCGCAGATACGCAGTATTTT
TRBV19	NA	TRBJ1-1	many	CASSTYPRGAEAFF	TGTGCCAGTAGTACCTACCCTCGGGGAGCTGAAGCTTTCTTT
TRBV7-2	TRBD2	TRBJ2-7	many	CASSYQKGLAALEQYF	TGTGCCAGCAGCTACCAAAAGGGCCTAGCGGCATTAGAGCAGTACTTC
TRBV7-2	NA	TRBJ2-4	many	CASSLVVSRVENIQYF	TGTGCCAGCAGCTTAGTGGTTTCCAGGGTTGAAAACATTCAGTACTTC
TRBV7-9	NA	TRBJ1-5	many	CASSLGDPGQPQHF	TGTGCCAGCAGCTTAGGAGATCCAGGGCAGCCCCAGCATTTT
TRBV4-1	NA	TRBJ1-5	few	CASSPVGAFQPQHF	TGCGCCAGCAGCCCCGTCGGGGCGTTTCAGCCCCAGCATTTT
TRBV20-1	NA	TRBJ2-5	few	CSARDLGSLETQYF	TGCAGTGCTAGAGATCTTGGATCGTTGGAGACCCAGTACTTC
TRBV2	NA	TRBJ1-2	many	CASSEAPNSNYGYTF	TGTGCCAGCAGTGAAGCGCCGAACTCTAACTATGGCTACACCTTC
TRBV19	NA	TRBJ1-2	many	CASSIPGPYGYTF	TGTGCCAGTAGTATACCCGGGCCCTATGGCTACACCTTC
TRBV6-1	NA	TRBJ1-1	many	CASRTGVMGEAFF	TGTGCCAGCAGGACGGGTGTAATGGGTGAAGCTTTCTTT
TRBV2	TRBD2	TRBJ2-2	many	CASSALPGLAGAHTGELFF	TGTGCCAGCAGTGCTTTGCCGGGACTAGCGGGAGCTCATACCGGGGAGCTGTTTTTT
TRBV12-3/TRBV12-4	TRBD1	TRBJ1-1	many	CASSAPGTGSFF	TGTGCCAGCAGTGCCCCCGGGACAGGGTCTTTCTTT
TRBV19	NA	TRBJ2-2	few	CASKEQSPNTGELCF	TGTGCCAGTAAGGAACAGTCCCCGAACACCGGGGAGCTGTGTTTT
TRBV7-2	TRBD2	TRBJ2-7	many	CASSLEAGVGEQYF	TGTGCCAGCAGCTTAGAAGCGGGAGTCGGCGAGCAGTACTTC
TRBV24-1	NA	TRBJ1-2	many	CATSDAAGDGYTF	TGTGCCACCAGTGATGCAGCAGGTGATGGCTACACCTTC
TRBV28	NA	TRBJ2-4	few	CASSGENIKYF	TGTGCCAGCAGTGGGGAAAACATTAAGTACTTC
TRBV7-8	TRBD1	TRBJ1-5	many	CASSPGQDQPQHF	TGTGCCAGCAGCCCAGGACAGGATCAGCCCCAGCATTTT
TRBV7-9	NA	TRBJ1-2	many	CASRPLGGSGYTF	TGTGCCAGCAGGCCCCTTGGGGGCAGCGGCTACACCTTC
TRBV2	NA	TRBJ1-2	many	CASSPYTNYGYTF	TGTGCCAGCAGTCCATATACTAACTATGGCTACACCTTC
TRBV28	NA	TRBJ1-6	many	CASSSINRRYNSPLHF	TGTGCCAGCAGCTCCATTAATCGTCGCTATAATTCACCCCTCCACTTT
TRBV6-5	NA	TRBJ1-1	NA	CASSYRPASRSEAFF	TGTGCCAGCAGTTATCGCCCAGCTAGCCGATCTGAAGCTTTCTTT
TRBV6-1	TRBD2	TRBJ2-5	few	CASSRRVAGVETQYF	TGTGCCAGCAGTCGCCGGGTAGCGGGGGTGGAGACCCAGTACTTC